Sequencing of this T cell receptor beta chain was carried out in a study of T cell responses to AZD1222 COVID-19 vaccine. About the study: Second-dose intervals near 4 or 12 weeks were combined.

Generated by immunoSEQ multiplex PCR, the TCRdb table keeps only in-frame clones and is missing some. The sample contains 130,000 to 150,000 clones, less than 95% of which appear only once. The trim removed 6 bases at V and 9 bases at J, leaving 11 bases unmatched. The CDR3 covers 15 residues. In germline, CDR1 is SGHNT, CDR2 YENEEA. The V and J genes are TRBV11-3 and TRBJ2-7; 13 positions agree with TRBD2. The specimen comprised peripheral blood, sampled on day 0 of AZD1222 vaccination. The TCR sequence derives from an adult in good health. The DNA for the CDR3 is TGTGCCAGCAGTCAGACACGGACTAGCGGGAGCTTGCAGTACTTC. Translation gives CASSQTRTSGSLQYF. The complete variable domain, with remaining parts taken from reference TRBV11-3 and TRBJ2-7, reads EAGVVQSPRYKIIEKKQPVAFWCNPISGHNTLYWYLQNLGQGPELLIRYENEEAVDDSQLPKDRFSAERLKGVDSTLKIQPAELGDSAVYLCASSQTRTSGSLQYFGPGTRLTVT.